A single sample gave rise to the 18 T cell receptor beta chains below, sequenced in a study of cytomegalovirus exposure and HLA in healthy donors. The PCR had 60 Vbeta and 13 Jbeta primers. Produced via immunoSEQ multiplex PCR; TCRdb's table is partial and in-frame only. The sample lists under 200,000 clones, roughly 84% occurring once. The sequenced sample consisted of PBMCs. These receptors originate from a man between 18 and 29 years old in good health and CMV-seronegative.

The V call is TRBV6-1, the J call TRBJ2-3; D unresolved. V lost 6 bases and J lost 10, with 23 bases in between. The CDR3 spans 15 residues. The V gene's germline CDR1 is MNHNS and CDR2 SASEGT. DNA of the CDR3: TGTGCCAGCAGCGATAGCATGGTCCCCGGGTTAGCGCAGTATTTT. Amino acids: CASSDSMVPGLAQYF.

This rearrangement joins TRBV2 to TRBJ2-5; the D gene is possibly TRBD2 (7 bases). The CDR3 totals 14 residues. The V end was cut by 8 bases, the J end by 0 bases, with 13 bases between. From germline, CDR1 is SNHLY and CDR2 FYNNEI. This CDR3 reads CASLRGPNQETQYF. The CDR3 DNA follows: TGTGCCAGCTTGCGGGGGCCAAACCAAGAGACCCAGTACTTC.

This rearrangement joins TRBV6-1 to TRBJ1-5; the D is unclear. The germline V gene encodes CDR1 MNHNS and CDR2 SASEGT. The CDR3 is 16 amino acids. Trimming stripped 4 bases from V and 5 bases from J, with 18 bases between. DNA for the CDR3: TGTGCCAGCAGTGTATCTCGCGGGCTGGCGGATCAGCCCCAGCATTTT. Translation: CASSVSRGLADQPQHF.

The rearrangement links TRBV7-3 to TRBJ1-2; D not certain. Deletions cut 6 bases from V and 1 base from J, with 9 bases between. In germline, CDR1 is SGHTA, CDR2 FQGTGA. CDR3 size: 13 residues. The CDR3 nucleotides are TGTGCCAGCAGTCGAGGCAGTAACTATGGCTACACCTTC. Translation: CASSRGSNYGYTF.

The chain couples TRBV9 to TRBJ2-5; 10 bases fit TRBD2. This CDR3 contains 17 residues. The J segment lost 4 bases and the V segment lost 0 bases, leaving 9 bases of the junction unmatched. Per the germline V gene, CDR1 is SGDLS and CDR2 is YYNGEE. The CDR3 sequence: CASSVGLAGEDGETQYF. The CDR3 region has the DNA TGTGCCAGCAGCGTAGGGCTAGCGGGAGAGGACGGAGAGACCCAGTACTTC.

The chain is built from TRBV5-1 and TRBJ2-7, with 9 nucleotides matching TRBD1. Germline V lookup: CDR1 SGHRS, CDR2 YFSETQ. V dropped 5 bases and J dropped 3; count of bases not matched to a gene: 3. The CDR3 length is 13 residues. The CDR3 nucleotides read TGCGCCAGCAGGGGGGACAGGGTCTACGAGCAGTACTTC. Amino acids: CASRGDRVYEQYF.

The gene calls are TRBV5-1 and TRBJ2-7; 10 bases align to TRBD1. CDR3 length: 15 amino acids. Unmatched junction bases numbered 6, after V lost 3 bases and J lost 3 bases. Germline-derived CDR1 and CDR2 are SGHRS and YFSETQ. The DNA for the CDR3 is TGCGCCAGCAGCTGGGGGGGACAGGGGAGCTACGAGCAGTACTTC. It encodes CASSWGGQGSYEQYF.

This sequence joins TRBV7-8 and TRBJ1-2; D is perhaps TRBD1 (5 bases). This CDR3 contains 13 residues. The ends were cut back, 1 base at V and 6 bases at J, with 9 bases in the middle. Germline V gives CDR1 SGHVS, CDR2 FQNEAQ. As DNA, the CDR3 is TGTGCCAGCAGCTTAGGGGGGGGGAATGGCTACACCTTC. This encodes CASSLGGGNGYTF.

CDR3 residues: CASRTSSTTYLNTEAFF. In DNA form, the CDR3 reads TGTGCCAGCAGGACATCCTCTACCACGTATCTTAACACTGAAGCTTTCTTT. The chain links TRBV2 to TRBJ1-1; D gene uncertain. Germline assignment: CDR1 SNHLY and CDR2 FYNNEI. CDR3 length: 17 amino acids. The germline V and J ends were trimmed by 6 bases and 2 bases, with 22 bases remaining between them.

This clone showed up just a few times. The rearrangement links TRBV20-1 to TRBJ2-7; D gene uncertain. The CDR3 is made up of 11 amino acids. Trimming removed 5 bases at V and 3 bases at J, with 8 bases between. The germline CDR1 and CDR2 sequences are DFQATT and SNEGSKA (reference sequence). DNA for the CDR3: TGCAGTGCTCTGACTGGCTACGAGCAGTACTTC. This gives the protein CSALTGYEQYF.

This clone occurred a few times. V usage is TRBV5-1 and J usage is TRBJ1-1; D is perhaps TRBD1 (5 bases). Germline V gene data show CDR1 as SGHRS and CDR2 as YFSETQ. This CDR3 contains 15 residues. V was pared by 0 bases and J by 0 bases, with 9 bases between. In nucleotides, the CDR3 is TGCGCCAGCAGCTTGGAAAAGGGGATGAACACTGAAGCTTTCTTT. Translating gives CASSLEKGMNTEAFF.

The rearrangement joins TRBV5-4 to TRBJ2-1; 12 bases align to TRBD2. Germline trimming cut 4 bases from V and 2 bases from J; bases unmatched to any gene: 4. CDR1 SGHNT and CDR2 YYREEE come from the germline V gene (reference sequence). The CDR3 totals 16 residues. The CDR3 DNA is TGTGCCAGCAGCCCCACTAGCGGGGGGACCTACAATGAGCAGTTCTTC. Translated, it gives CASSPTSGGTYNEQFF.

The chain employs TRBV5-4 and TRBJ1-5; D not resolved. V shed 4 bases and J shed 5 bases, with 10 bases lying between them. The CDR3 loop spans 13 amino acids. Germline lookup yields CDR1 SGHNT and CDR2 YYREEE (reference sequence). The CDR3 bases are TGTGCCAGCAGCAATGACGGGTATCAGCCCCAGCATTTT. Translation gives CASSNDGYQPQHF.

The chain is built from TRBV7-9 and TRBJ2-1; 13 nucleotides line up with TRBD2. The V gene end was trimmed by 5 bases and the J gene end by 1 base; junction bases not matched to a gene: 5. Germline CDR1 and CDR2: SEHNR and FQNEAQ (reference sequence). The CDR3 sequence is 17 residues long. CDR3 in amino acids: CASSRGLAGRSYNEQFF. In DNA, the CDR3 is TGTGCCAGCAGCAGGGGACTAGCGGGACGGTCCTACAATGAGCAGTTCTTC.

The chain joins TRBV2 to TRBJ2-7, with TRBD1 identical over 9 bases. CDR1 and CDR2 from the germline V gene are SNHLY and FYNNEI. The CDR3 covers 15 residues. V shed 5 bases, J shed 1 base, and the junction held 6 bases outside the gene matches. CDR3 in amino acids: CASSRDRAGSYEQYF. The CDR3 bases are TGTGCCAGCAGTAGGGACAGGGCAGGGTCCTACGAGCAGTACTTC.

V is TRBV15 and J is TRBJ2-7, with TRBD1 identical over 7 bases. CDR3 length equals 16 residues. With 0 bases clipped from V and 6 bases from J, the junction kept 11 bases outside the gene matches. The V gene's germline CDR1 is LNHNV and CDR2 YYDKDF (reference sequence). In DNA form, the CDR3 reads TGTGCCACCAGCAGAGACCCCTCCGGACAGGAGATCGAGCAGTACTTC. Encoded protein: CATSRDPSGQEIEQYF.

The chain carries TRBV7-6 and TRBJ1-1; D remains ambiguous. The V gene lost 5 bases and the J gene lost 5 bases, with 9 bases spanning the gap. Germline CDR1 reads SGHVS; CDR2 reads FNYEAQ. The length of the CDR3 is 12 residues. This CDR3 is CASSPPGTEAFF. As DNA, the CDR3 is TGTGCCAGCAGCCCTCCGGGAACTGAAGCTTTCTTT.

The chain uses TRBV5-4 and TRBJ1-2, with 9 bases matching TRBD1. Germline V lookup: CDR1 SGHNT, CDR2 YYREEE (reference sequence). The CDR3 has 14 residues. The V segment lost 4 bases and the J segment 5 bases; nucleotides outside the gene matches: 6. The CDR3: CASSPDRGPYGYTF. The CDR3 DNA reads TGTGCCAGCAGCCCGGACAGGGGACCGTATGGCTACACCTTC.